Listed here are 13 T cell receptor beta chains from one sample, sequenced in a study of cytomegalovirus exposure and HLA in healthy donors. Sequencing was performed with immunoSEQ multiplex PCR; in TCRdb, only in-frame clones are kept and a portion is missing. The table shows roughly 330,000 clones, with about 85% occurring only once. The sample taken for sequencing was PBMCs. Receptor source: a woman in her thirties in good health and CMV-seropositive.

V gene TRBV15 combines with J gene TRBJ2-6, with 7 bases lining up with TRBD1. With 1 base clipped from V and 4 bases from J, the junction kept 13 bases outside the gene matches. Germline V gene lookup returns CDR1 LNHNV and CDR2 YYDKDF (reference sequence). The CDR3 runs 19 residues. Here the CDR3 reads CATSRGRQGRLEGANVLTF. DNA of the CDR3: TGTGCCACCAGCAGAGGTCGACAGGGACGCCTGGAAGGGGCCAACGTCCTGACTTTC.

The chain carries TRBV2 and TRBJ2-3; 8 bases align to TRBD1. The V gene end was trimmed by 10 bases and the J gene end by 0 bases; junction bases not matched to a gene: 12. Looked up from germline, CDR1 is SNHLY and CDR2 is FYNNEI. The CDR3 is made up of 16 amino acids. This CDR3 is CAKTGVDLSSTDTQYF. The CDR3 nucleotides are TGTGCCAAGACAGGGGTCGACCTGTCTAGCACAGATACGCAGTATTTT.

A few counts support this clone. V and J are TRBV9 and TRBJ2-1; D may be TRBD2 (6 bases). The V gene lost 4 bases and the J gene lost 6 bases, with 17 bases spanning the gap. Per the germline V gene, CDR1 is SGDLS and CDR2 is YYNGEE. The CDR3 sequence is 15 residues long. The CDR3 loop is CASSSTEWRVNEQFF. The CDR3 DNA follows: TGTGCCAGCAGCTCGACTGAGTGGAGGGTCAATGAGCAGTTCTTC.

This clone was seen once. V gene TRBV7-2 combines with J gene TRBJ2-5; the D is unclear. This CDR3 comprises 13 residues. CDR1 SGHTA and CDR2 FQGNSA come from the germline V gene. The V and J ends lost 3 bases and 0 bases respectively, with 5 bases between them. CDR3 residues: CASSLSYQETQYF. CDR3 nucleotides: TGTGCCAGCAGCTTGTCGTACCAAGAGACCCAGTACTTC.

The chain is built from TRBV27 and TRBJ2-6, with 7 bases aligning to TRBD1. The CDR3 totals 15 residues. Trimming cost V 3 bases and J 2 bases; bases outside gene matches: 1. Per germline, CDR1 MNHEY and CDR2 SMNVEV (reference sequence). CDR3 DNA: TGTGCCAGCAGTTTGGGGACAGCTGGGGCCAACGTCCTGACTTTC. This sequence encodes CASSLGTAGANVLTF.

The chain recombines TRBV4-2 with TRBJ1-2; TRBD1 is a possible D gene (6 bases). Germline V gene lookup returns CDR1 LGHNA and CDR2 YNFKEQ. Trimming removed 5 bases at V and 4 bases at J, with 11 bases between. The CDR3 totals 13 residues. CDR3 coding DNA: TGTGCCAGCAGCGAGGACAGAACCTATGGCTACACCTTC. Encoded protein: CASSEDRTYGYTF.

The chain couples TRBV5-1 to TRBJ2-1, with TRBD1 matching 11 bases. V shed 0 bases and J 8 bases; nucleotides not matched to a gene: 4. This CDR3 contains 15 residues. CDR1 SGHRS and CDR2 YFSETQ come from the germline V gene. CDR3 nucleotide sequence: TGCGCCAGCAGCTTGGTCCCGGGACAGGGGGATGAGCAGTTCTTC. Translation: CASSLVPGQGDEQFF. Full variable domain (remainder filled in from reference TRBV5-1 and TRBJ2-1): KAGVTQTPRYLIKTRGQQVTLSCSPISGHRSVSWYQQTPGQGLQFLFEYFSETQRNKGNFPGRFSGRQFSNSRSEMNVSTLELGDSALYLCASSLVPGQGDEQFFGPGTRLTVL.

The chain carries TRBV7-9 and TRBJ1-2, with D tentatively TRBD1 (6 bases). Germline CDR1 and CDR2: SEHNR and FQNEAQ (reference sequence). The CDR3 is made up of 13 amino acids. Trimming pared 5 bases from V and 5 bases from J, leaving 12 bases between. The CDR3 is CASSPQGGYGYTF. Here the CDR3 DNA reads TGTGCCAGCAGCCCACAGGGAGGATATGGCTACACCTTC. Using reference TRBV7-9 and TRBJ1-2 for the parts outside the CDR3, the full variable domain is DTGVSQNPRHKITKRGQNVTFRCDPISEHNRLYWYRQTLGQGPEFLTYFQNEAQLEKSRLLSDRFSAERPKGSFSTLEIQRTEQGDSAMYLCASSPQGGYGYTFGSGTRLTVV.

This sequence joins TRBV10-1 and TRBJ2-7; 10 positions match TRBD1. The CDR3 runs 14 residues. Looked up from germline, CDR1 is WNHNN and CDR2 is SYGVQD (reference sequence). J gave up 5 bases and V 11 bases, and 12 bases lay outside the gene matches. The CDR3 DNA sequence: TGCGCCCTACTAGACAGGGGGCCTTCGCACGAGCAGTACTTC. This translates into CALLDRGPSHEQYF.

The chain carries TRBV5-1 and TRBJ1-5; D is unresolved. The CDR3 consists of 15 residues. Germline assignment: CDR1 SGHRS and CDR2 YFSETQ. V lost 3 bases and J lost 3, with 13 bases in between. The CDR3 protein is CASSSAPRDNQPQHF. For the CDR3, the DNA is TGCGCCAGCAGCTCAGCCCCGAGGGACAATCAGCCCCAGCATTTT.

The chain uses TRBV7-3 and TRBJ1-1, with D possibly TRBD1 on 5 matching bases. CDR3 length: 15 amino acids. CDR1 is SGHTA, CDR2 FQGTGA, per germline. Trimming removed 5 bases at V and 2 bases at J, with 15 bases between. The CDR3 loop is CASSPFGGSNTEAFF. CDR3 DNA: TGTGCCAGCAGCCCTTTCGGGGGTTCCAACACTGAAGCTTTCTTT.

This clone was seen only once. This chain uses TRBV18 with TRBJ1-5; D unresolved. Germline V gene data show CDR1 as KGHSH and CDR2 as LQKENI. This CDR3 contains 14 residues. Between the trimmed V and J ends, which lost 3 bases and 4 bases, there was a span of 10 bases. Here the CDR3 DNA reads TGTGCCAGCTCACCCGTCGACAAGAATCAGCCCCAGCATTTT. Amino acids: CASSPVDKNQPQHF.

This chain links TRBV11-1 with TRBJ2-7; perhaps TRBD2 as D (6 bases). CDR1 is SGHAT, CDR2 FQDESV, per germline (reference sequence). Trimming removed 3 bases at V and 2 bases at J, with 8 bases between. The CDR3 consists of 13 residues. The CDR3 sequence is CASSLRGPYEQYF. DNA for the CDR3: TGTGCCAGCAGCTTGCGGGGACCCTACGAGCAGTACTTC. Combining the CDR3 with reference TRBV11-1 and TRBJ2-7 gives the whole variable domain EAEVAQSPRYKITEKSQAVAFWCDPISGHATLYWYRQILGQGPELLVQFQDESVVDDSQLPKDRFSAERLKGVDSTLKIQPAELGDSAMYLCASSLRGPYEQYFGPGTRLTVT.